This TCR beta chain was found in a study of blood T cells in healthy people across ages. Study-wide results and limits: Long-lived and aged donors differed, with more naive CD4+ cells and higher diversity in the long-lived. Observed TCR beta diversity per million T cells went down as age went up. This fall followed a roughly linear course with age.

In this sample, this clonotype turned up once. What it recognizes is unknown. A second roughly 7 to 12 cycle PCR used barcoded and J-beta primers. A tag from a template-switch adaptor with 12 random nucleotides marked each cDNA molecule. TCRdb recomputed calls from the 5' RACE reads with MiXCR, one row per CDR3 protein. The sample carries 900,000 to 950,000 distinct CDR3 sequences, about 27% recorded once. Trimming took off 5 bases at V and 4 bases at J, with 17 bases between the two ends. Looked up from germline, CDR1 is SGHTA and CDR2 is FQGTGA. The CDR3 consists of 15 residues. These same data were also listed under a study on T cells of mothers and their children. In that study: Mother-child pairs who were related displayed a slightly higher overlap than unrelated pairs, a difference that was non-significant.

V gene TRBV7-3 combines with J gene TRBJ1-2; D is unresolved. This sequence was found in a woman between 40 and 55 years old in good health. The sequencing sample was made of blood. The CDR3 reads CASSRMDGRVYGYTF. The CDR3 coding sequence is TGTGCCAGCAGCCGGATGGACGGGCGCGTCTATGGCTACACCTTC.